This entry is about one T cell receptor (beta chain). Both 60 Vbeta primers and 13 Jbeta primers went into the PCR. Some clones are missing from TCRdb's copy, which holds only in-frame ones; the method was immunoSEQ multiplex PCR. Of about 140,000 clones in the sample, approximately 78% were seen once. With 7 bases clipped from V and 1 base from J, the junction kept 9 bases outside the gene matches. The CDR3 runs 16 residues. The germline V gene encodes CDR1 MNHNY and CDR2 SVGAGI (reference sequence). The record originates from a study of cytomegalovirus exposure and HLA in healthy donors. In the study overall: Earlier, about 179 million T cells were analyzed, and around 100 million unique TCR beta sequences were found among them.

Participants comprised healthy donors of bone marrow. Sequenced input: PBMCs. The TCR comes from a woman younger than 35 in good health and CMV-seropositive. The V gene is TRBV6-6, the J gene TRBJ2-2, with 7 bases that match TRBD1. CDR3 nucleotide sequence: TGTGCCAGCACCCACCGGGACAGAGTGAACACCGGGGAGCTGTTTTTT. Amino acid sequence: CASTHRDRVNTGELFF.